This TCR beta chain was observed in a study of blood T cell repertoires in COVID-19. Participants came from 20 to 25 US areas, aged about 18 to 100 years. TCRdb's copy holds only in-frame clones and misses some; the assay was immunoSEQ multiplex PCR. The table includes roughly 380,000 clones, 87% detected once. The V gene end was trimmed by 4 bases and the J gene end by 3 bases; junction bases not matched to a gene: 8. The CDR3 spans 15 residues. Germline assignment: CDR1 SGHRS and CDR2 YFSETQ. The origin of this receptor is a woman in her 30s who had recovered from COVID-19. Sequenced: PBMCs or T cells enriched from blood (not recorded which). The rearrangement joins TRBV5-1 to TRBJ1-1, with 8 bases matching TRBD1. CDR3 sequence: CASSGQGAPHTEAFF. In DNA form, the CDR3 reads TGCGCCAGCAGCGGTCAGGGGGCGCCCCACACTGAAGCTTTCTTT. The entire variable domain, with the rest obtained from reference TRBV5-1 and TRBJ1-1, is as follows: KAGVTQTPRYLIKTRGQQVTLSCSPISGHRSVSWYQQTPGQGLQFLFEYFSETQRNKGNFPGRFSGRQFSNSRSEMNVSTLELGDSALYLCASSGQGAPHTEAFFGQGTRLTVV.